These 28 T cell receptor beta chains came from one sample sequenced in a study of T cell changes during pregnancy in multiple sclerosis. Measured with immunoSEQ multiplex PCR; TCRdb has only the in-frame clones, and not every one. The repertoire includes about 110,000 clones, about 90% of them detected once, and 1.6% sits in the top ten. This specimen consisted of peripheral blood, obtained before pregnancy. The receptors stem from a female donor with multiple sclerosis, enrolled in a pregnancy study.

The chain employs TRBV5-1 and TRBJ2-3; 9 bases fit TRBD2. The V gene's germline CDR1 is SGHRS and CDR2 YFSETQ. V lost 8 bases and J lost 7; bases outside the gene matches: 14. The CDR3 extends over 15 amino acids. CDR3 bases: TGCGCCAGTGCTAATGAAGGACTAGCGAGGAATACGCAGTATTTT. This codes for CASANEGLARNTQYF. Using reference TRBV5-1 and TRBJ2-3 for the parts outside the CDR3, the full variable domain is KAGVTQTPRYLIKTRGQQVTLSCSPISGHRSVSWYQQTPGQGLQFLFEYFSETQRNKGNFPGRFSGRQFSNSRSEMNVSTLELGDSALYLCASANEGLARNTQYFGPGTRLTVL.

The genes are TRBV2 and TRBJ1-5; perhaps TRBD1 as D (5 bases). The CDR3 covers 17 residues. Trimming shortened V by 7 bases and J by 5 bases, and 24 bases separated the two germline ends. CDR1 SNHLY and CDR2 FYNNEI come from the germline V gene. In nucleotides, the CDR3 is TGTGCCAGCACCCTACGGTATTTTCAGACGGGGGATCAGCCCCAGCATTTT. Protein product: CASTLRYFQTGDQPQHF.

V gene TRBV7-3 combines with J gene TRBJ2-1, with TRBD2 matching 13 bases. The V and J ends lost 4 bases and 0 bases, in that order; junction bases with no gene match: 3. Per the germline V gene, CDR1 is SGHTA and CDR2 is FQGTGA. This CDR3 spans 17 amino acids. CDR3 nucleotides: TGTGCCAGCAGCTCGGGACTAGCGGGGAGCTCCTACAATGAGCAGTTCTTC. This encodes CASSSGLAGSSYNEQFF.

This clone was detected once. This chain joins TRBV5-1 and TRBJ2-7; D is perhaps TRBD2 (7 bases). Germline V gives CDR1 SGHRS, CDR2 YFSETQ. The CDR3 has 16 amino acids. Trimming took off 3 bases at V and 7 bases at J, with 23 bases between the two ends. The CDR3 DNA reads TGCGCCAGCAGCTGGGGGACGGGGGGCCTCCTTTTGGAGCAGTACTTC. It encodes CASSWGTGGLLLEQYF.

The chain joins TRBV7-9 to TRBJ2-4, with 8 bases that match TRBD1. Germline CDR1 reads SEHNR; CDR2 reads FQNEAQ (reference sequence). This CDR3 is 17 amino acids long. V shed 4 bases and J 0 bases; nucleotides not matched to a gene: 8. CDR3 loop: CASSSSGTGLAKNIQYF. CDR3 nucleotides: TGTGCCAGCAGCTCATCCGGGACAGGTCTAGCCAAAAACATTCAGTACTTC. The full variable domain, in which reference TRBV7-9 and TRBJ2-4 provide the parts outside the CDR3, is DTGVSQNPRHKITKRGQNVTFRCDPISEHNRLYWYRQTLGQGPEFLTYFQNEAQLEKSRLLSDRFSAERPKGSFSTLEIQRTEQGDSAMYLCASSSSGTGLAKNIQYFGAGTRLSVL.

V is TRBV19 and J is TRBJ1-4; possibly TRBD1 for D (6 bases). CDR1 LNHDA and CDR2 SQIVND come from the germline V gene (reference sequence). The CDR3 is 13 residues long. The V gene lost 3 bases and the J gene lost 13 bases, with 15 bases spanning the gap. The CDR3 DNA reads as TGTGCCAGTAGTATCGACGGGGGGCCTGGACTGTTTTTT. Protein product: CASSIDGGPGLFF.

CDR3 residues: CATSRDQWPSEAFF. CDR3 nucleotide sequence: TGTGCCACCAGCAGAGATCAGTGGCCATCGGAGGCTTTCTTT. The chain couples TRBV15 to TRBJ1-1; D call uncertain. Deletions cut 0 bases from V and 11 bases from J, with 16 bases between. The CDR3 covers 14 residues. In germline, CDR1 is LNHNV, CDR2 YYDKDF (reference sequence).

For this clone: The same CDR3 can be traced to other DNA sequences in this sample. The chain is built from TRBV19 and TRBJ2-6; maybe TRBD1 (5 bases). Germline assignment: CDR1 LNHDA and CDR2 SQIVND (reference sequence). This CDR3 comprises 15 residues. V was trimmed by 7 bases and J by 0 bases, leaving 10 bases between them. CDR3 in DNA: TGTGCCAGTACTTGGGGCGGCTCTGGGGCCAACGTCCTGACTTTC. Translating it yields CASTWGGSGANVLTF.

The J gene is TRBJ2-6, the V gene TRBV28; 7 positions agree with TRBD1. This CDR3 contains 18 residues. The J segment lost 0 bases and the V segment lost 4 bases, leaving 9 bases of the junction unmatched. Germline-derived CDR1 and CDR2 are MDHEN and SYDVKM. CDR3 amino acids: CASSSRGRGNSGANVLTF. Here the CDR3 DNA reads TGTGCCAGCAGTTCTAGGGGCAGGGGGAACTCTGGGGCCAACGTCCTGACTTTC.

This clone came up once. The V call is TRBV5-1, the J call TRBJ2-7, with 7 bases aligning to TRBD1. Germline V lookup: CDR1 SGHRS, CDR2 YFSETQ. Germline trimming cut 0 bases from V and 5 bases from J; bases unmatched to any gene: 14. The CDR3 covers 17 residues. The DNA of the CDR3 is TGCGCCAGCAGCTTGGTTGGGACAGCAAGAATCCTCAACGAGCAGTACTTC. Its protein is CASSLVGTARILNEQYF. The variable domain in full, with the rest retrieved from reference TRBV5-1 and TRBJ2-7, is KAGVTQTPRYLIKTRGQQVTLSCSPISGHRSVSWYQQTPGQGLQFLFEYFSETQRNKGNFPGRFSGRQFSNSRSEMNVSTLELGDSALYLCASSLVGTARILNEQYFGPGTRLTVT.

The chain combines TRBV7-8 with TRBJ2-1; TRBD1 aligns across 8 bases. V was pared by 2 bases and J by 9 bases, with 12 bases of the junction left unmatched. CDR1 SGHVS and CDR2 FQNEAQ come from the germline V gene. The CDR3 length is 16 residues. The CDR3 is CASSLWSGQAGGEQFF. The CDR3 region has the DNA TGTGCCAGCAGCTTATGGTCGGGACAGGCTGGAGGTGAGCAGTTCTTC.

This chain joins TRBV9 and TRBJ1-1, with TRBD1 as a possible D gene (5 bases). The germline gives CDR1 SGDLS, CDR2 YYNGEE. This CDR3 comprises 14 residues. V was trimmed by 0 bases and J by 1 base, leaving 7 bases between them. CDR3 protein: CASSVGGANTEAFF. CDR3 DNA sequence: TGTGCCAGCAGCGTAGGTGGGGCGAACACTGAAGCTTTCTTT. The whole variable domain, remainder taken from reference TRBV9 and TRBJ1-1, is DSGVTQTPKHLITATGQRVTLRCSPRSGDLSVYWYQQSLDQGLQFLIQYYNGEERAKGNILERFSAQQFPDLHSELNLSSLELGDSALYFCASSVGGANTEAFFGQGTRLTVV.

The chain carries TRBV19 and TRBJ1-2; D call uncertain. CDR1 is LNHDA, CDR2 SQIVND, per germline (reference sequence). The CDR3 spans 14 residues. The ends were cut back, 7 bases at V and 3 bases at J, with 15 bases in the middle. The CDR3 sequence: CASKNSGIHYGYTF. CDR3 bases: TGTGCCAGTAAAAATTCGGGGATACACTATGGCTACACCTTC.

This sequence joins TRBV5-1 and TRBJ2-1; TRBD2 aligns across 16 bases. The V gene end was trimmed by 4 bases and the J gene end by 8 bases; junction bases not matched to a gene: 6. CDR1 is SGHRS, CDR2 YFSETQ, per germline. The CDR3 totals 16 residues. This CDR3 reads CASSLGLAGGQDEQFF. DNA for the CDR3: TGCGCCAGCAGCCTGGGACTAGCGGGGGGGCAGGATGAGCAGTTCTTC.

The chain couples TRBV6-6 to TRBJ1-1; no firm D call. Trimming took off 6 bases at V and 1 base at J, with 9 bases between the two ends. Germline V gene sequence: CDR1 MNHNY, CDR2 SVGAGI (reference sequence). The CDR3 is made up of 13 amino acids. CDR3 sequence reads: CASSLTRNTEAFF. The DNA for the CDR3 is TGTGCCAGCAGCCTGACACGGAACACTGAAGCTTTCTTT.

The chain has TRBV29-1 and TRBJ1-2, with D hard to call. V dropped 0 bases and J dropped 2 bases, with 7 bases sitting between them. The CDR3 length is 13 residues. The germline CDR1 and CDR2 sequences are SQVTM and ANQGSEA. CDR3 loop: CSVEDLRNYGYTF. The CDR3 bases are TGCAGCGTTGAAGATCTCAGGAACTATGGCTACACCTTC.

The chain is built from TRBV7-9 and TRBJ2-7; D is undetermined. From germline, CDR1 is SEHNR and CDR2 FQNEAQ (reference sequence). The CDR3 covers 14 residues. Trimming stripped 0 bases from V and 3 bases from J, with 9 bases between. CDR3: CASSLALHNYEQYF. CDR3 DNA sequence: TGTGCCAGCAGCTTAGCCCTCCACAACTACGAGCAGTACTTC.

The rearrangement uses TRBV5-1 and TRBJ2-1; 9 bases fit TRBD1. The CDR3 is 18 residues long. The germline V gene has CDR1 SGHRS and CDR2 YFSETQ. V was pared by 0 bases and J by 7 bases, with 14 bases of the junction left unmatched. The CDR3 DNA reads TGCGCCAGCAGCTTGGCGGGACTTACAACAGGGGGCCGGAATGAGCAGTTCTTC. Translated: CASSLAGLTTGGRNEQFF.

The V and J genes are TRBV6-5 and TRBJ1-6; the match to TRBD1 covers 7 bases. This CDR3 spans 15 amino acids. Trimming took 6 bases from V and 5 from J; bases not matched to a gene: 7. Germline V CDR1 and CDR2: MNHEY, SVGAGI. The CDR3 DNA is TGTGCCAGCAGCAACAGGGACAGAAATAATTCACCCCTCCACTTT. As protein: CASSNRDRNNSPLHF.

This chain connects TRBV9 to TRBJ1-5; TRBD1 matches at 7 bases. V lost 0 bases to trimming and J lost 1 base; unmatched junction nucleotides: 4. This CDR3 has 16 amino acids. The germline V gene encodes CDR1 SGDLS and CDR2 YYNGEE. CDR3 DNA: TGTGCCAGCAGCGTAGGGCCAGGGGGGAGCAATCAGCCCCAGCATTTT. Amino acid sequence: CASSVGPGGSNQPQHF. Looking up the rest from reference TRBV9 and TRBJ1-5 gives the full variable domain: DSGVTQTPKHLITATGQRVTLRCSPRSGDLSVYWYQQSLDQGLQFLIQYYNGEERAKGNILERFSAQQFPDLHSELNLSSLELGDSALYFCASSVGPGGSNQPQHFGDGTRLSIL.

The V call is TRBV18, the J call TRBJ2-7; the match to TRBD1 covers 10 bases. The CDR3 sequence is 15 residues long. With 5 bases clipped from V and 2 bases from J, the junction kept 6 bases outside the gene matches. Per germline, CDR1 KGHSH and CDR2 LQKENI. CDR3 amino acids: CASSSSGTGAYEQYF. The CDR3 DNA reads as TGTGCCAGCTCATCCTCGGGGACAGGGGCCTACGAGCAGTACTTC. Drawing the rest from reference TRBV18 and TRBJ2-7, the complete variable domain is NAGVMQNPRHLVRRRGQEARLRCSPMKGHSHVYWYRQLPEEGLKFMVYLQKENIIDESGMPKERFSAEFPKEGPSILRIQQVVRGDSAAYFCASSSSGTGAYEQYFGPGTRLTVT.

The chain joins TRBV28 to TRBJ2-2, with a weak D call TRBD1 (5 bases). The CDR3 length is 14 residues. V was trimmed by 7 bases and J by 3 bases, leaving 12 bases between them. Germline V lookup: CDR1 MDHEN, CDR2 SYDVKM. The CDR3 bases are TGTGCCAGCACCCATACAGGAGACACCGGGGAGCTGTTTTTT. Its protein is CASTHTGDTGELFF.

The chain couples TRBV18 to TRBJ2-1; 7 bases align to TRBD1. Germline V lookup: CDR1 KGHSH, CDR2 LQKENI. Trimming removed 4 bases from V and 6 bases from J; junction bases left unmatched: 6. The CDR3 is made up of 14 amino acids. The CDR3 DNA follows: TGTGCCAGCTCACAAGACAGGGTAGGCAATGAGCAGTTCTTC. It specifies CASSQDRVGNEQFF.

The chain joins TRBV2 to TRBJ2-5; 9 positions agree with TRBD2. The last part of the DNA fits TRBJ2-7 better; the J call may be wrong. The germline gives CDR1 SNHLY, CDR2 FYNNEI. This CDR3 region has 15 residues. Here the CDR3 reads CASRVAGELTYEQYF. DNA of the CDR3: TGTGCCAGCAGAGTAGCGGGAGAATTAACCTACGAGCAGTACTTC.

This clone has a single count. V gene TRBV2 combines with J gene TRBJ2-2, with D possibly being TRBD2 (6 bases). Germline V lookup: CDR1 SNHLY, CDR2 FYNNEI. There are 14 residues in the CDR3. V was trimmed by 11 bases and J by 5 bases, leaving 18 bases between them. The CDR3 DNA follows: TGTGCCCGGGGGACGGACCGAGGGACCGGGGAGCTGTTTTTT. It is translated as CARGTDRGTGELFF.

This clone was counted between two and nine times. V and J are TRBV5-1 and TRBJ1-2; a weak D match, TRBD1 (5 bases). Per the germline V gene, CDR1 is SGHRS and CDR2 is YFSETQ. Trimming pared 4 bases from V and 8 bases from J, leaving 9 bases between. The CDR3 extends over 11 amino acids. CDR3 amino acids: CASSDSLGYTF. The CDR3, as DNA: TGCGCCAGCAGCGACAGTCTCGGCTACACCTTC.

This rearrangement joins TRBV10-1 to TRBJ1-1, with D tentatively TRBD1 (6 bases). The CDR3 totals 14 residues. V was clipped by 10 bases and J by 6 bases, with 21 bases between them. The germline CDR1 and CDR2 sequences are WNHNN and SYGVQD (reference sequence). This chain's CDR3 is CAISQGQPVAEAFF. In DNA, the CDR3 is TGCGCCATCTCCCAAGGACAGCCGGTCGCTGAAGCTTTCTTT.

The chain has TRBV28 and TRBJ1-2; possibly TRBD1 for D (5 bases). The CDR3 sequence is 16 residues long. Germline V lookup: CDR1 MDHEN, CDR2 SYDVKM. Trimming pared 5 bases from V and 2 bases from J, leaving 18 bases between. The CDR3 here is CASSPHSGGRNYGYTF. As DNA, the CDR3 is TGTGCCAGCAGTCCACATTCGGGGGGGAGGAACTATGGCTACACCTTC.